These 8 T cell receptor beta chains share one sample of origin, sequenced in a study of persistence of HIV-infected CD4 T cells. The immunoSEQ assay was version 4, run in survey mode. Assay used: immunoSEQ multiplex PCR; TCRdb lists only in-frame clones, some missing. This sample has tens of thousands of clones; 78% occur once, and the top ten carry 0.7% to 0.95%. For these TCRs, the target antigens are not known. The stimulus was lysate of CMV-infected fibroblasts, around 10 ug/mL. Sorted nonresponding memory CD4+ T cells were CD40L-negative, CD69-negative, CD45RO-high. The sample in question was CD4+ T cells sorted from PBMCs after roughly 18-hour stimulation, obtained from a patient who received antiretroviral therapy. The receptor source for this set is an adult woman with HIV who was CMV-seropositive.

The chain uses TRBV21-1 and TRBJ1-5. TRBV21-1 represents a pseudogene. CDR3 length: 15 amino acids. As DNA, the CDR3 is TGTGCCAGCAGCAAATGGGCGGATAGCAATCAGCCCCAGCATTTT. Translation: CASSKWADSNQPQHF.

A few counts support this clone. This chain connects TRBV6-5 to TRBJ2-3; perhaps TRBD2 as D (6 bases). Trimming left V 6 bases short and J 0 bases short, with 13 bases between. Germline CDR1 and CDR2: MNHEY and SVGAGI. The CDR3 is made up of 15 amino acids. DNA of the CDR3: TGTGCCAGCAGAAGGCTACTAGCTAGCACAGATACGCAGTATTTT. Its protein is CASRRLLASTDTQYF.

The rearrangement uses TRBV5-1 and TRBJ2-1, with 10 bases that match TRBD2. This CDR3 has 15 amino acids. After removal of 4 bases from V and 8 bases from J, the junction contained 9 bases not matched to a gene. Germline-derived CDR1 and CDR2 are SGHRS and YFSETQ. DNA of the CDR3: TGCGCCAGCAGCAAACCGGGACTAGCGTCTTATGAGCAGTTCTTC. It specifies CASSKPGLASYEQFF.

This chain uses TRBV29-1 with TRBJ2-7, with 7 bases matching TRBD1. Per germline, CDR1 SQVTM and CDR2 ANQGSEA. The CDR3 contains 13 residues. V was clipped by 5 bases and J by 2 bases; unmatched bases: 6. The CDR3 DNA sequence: TGCAGCGTTAGGACAGGCCCGACCTACGAGCAGTACTTC. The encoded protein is CSVRTGPTYEQYF.

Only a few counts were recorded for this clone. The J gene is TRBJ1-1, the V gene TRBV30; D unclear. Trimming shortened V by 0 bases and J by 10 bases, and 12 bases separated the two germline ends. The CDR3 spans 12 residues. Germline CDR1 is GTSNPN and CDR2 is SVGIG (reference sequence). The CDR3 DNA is TGTGCCTGGAGTGTATATCTGGGAGGAGCTTTCTTT. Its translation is CAWSVYLGGAFF.

CDR3 region: CSVDRAGGTEAFF. The CDR3 DNA follows: TGCAGCGTTGACAGGGCTGGTGGCACTGAAGCTTTCTTT. The gene calls are TRBV29-1 and TRBJ1-1; D is possibly TRBD1 (5 bases). Trimming took off 3 bases at V and 4 bases at J, with 12 bases between the two ends. CDR1 and CDR2 from the germline V gene are SQVTM and ANQGSEA. This CDR3 has 13 amino acids.

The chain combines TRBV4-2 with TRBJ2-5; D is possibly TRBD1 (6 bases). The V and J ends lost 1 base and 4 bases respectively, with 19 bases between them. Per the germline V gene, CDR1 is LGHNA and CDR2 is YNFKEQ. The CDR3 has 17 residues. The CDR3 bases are TGTGCCAGCAGCCAAGGGGGGCGAACAGGGTCGGGAGAGACCCAGTACTTC. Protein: CASSQGGRTGSGETQYF.

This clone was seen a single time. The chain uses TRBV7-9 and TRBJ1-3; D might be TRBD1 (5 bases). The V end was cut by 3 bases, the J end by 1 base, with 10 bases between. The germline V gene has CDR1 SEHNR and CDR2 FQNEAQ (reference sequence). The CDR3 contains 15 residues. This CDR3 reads CASSLLGGSGNTIYF. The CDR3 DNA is TGTGCCAGCAGCTTGTTGGGGGGATCTGGAAACACCATATATTTT.